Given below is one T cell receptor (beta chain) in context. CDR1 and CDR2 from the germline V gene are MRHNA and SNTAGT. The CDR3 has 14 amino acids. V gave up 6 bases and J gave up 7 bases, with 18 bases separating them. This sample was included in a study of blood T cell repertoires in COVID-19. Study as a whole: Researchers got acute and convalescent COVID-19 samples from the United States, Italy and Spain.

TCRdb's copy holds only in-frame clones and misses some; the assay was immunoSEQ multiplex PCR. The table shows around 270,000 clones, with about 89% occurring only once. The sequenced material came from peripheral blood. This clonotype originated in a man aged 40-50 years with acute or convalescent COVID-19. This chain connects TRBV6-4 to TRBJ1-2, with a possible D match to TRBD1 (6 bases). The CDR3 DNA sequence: TGTGCCAGCAGCGCGGACAGTGGCAGCCGTGGCTACACCTTC. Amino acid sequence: CASSADSGSRGYTF.